This TCR beta chain originates from a study of shared clonotypes between healthy human individuals. General observations from the study: What limited the represented genetic and exposure-history diversity was the small number of donors.

J gave up 7 bases and V 5 bases, and 7 bases lay outside the gene matches. This CDR3 comprises 13 residues. Germline V lookup: CDR1 SGHAT, CDR2 FQNNGV. Profiling relied on immunoSEQ multiplex PCR, and the TCRdb table lists in-frame clones only, not all of them. The profile shows roughly 1,000,000 clones, around 78% of them singletons. With regard to this clone: Antigen: not known.

The chain combines TRBV11-2 with TRBJ1-1; 7 positions match TRBD1. The sequenced material came from memory CD4+ T cells from PBMCs. As for subset: CD45RA-negative fraction. The sequence came from a man aged 18 to 30 in good health. Some clones in this sample may be carry-over from other donors' samples. The DNA for the CDR3 is TGTGCCAGCAGCGTTCGACAGGGACTTGAAGCTTTCTTT. Its protein product is CASSVRQGLEAFF.